This TCR beta chain was identified during a study of radiation and T cells in renal cell carcinoma. Repertoires were generated with immunoSEQ multiplex PCR, while TCRdb's copy carries only in-frame clones and drops some. The sample yields approximately 150,000 clones, about 86% seen once. The time point here: blood 4 weeks post-SBRT, at nephrectomy. Treatment reported: 15 Gy SBRT to primary tumor, nephrectomy 4 weeks later. Nephrectomy followed 15 Gy stereotactic body radiation by 4 weeks. This renal cell carcinoma was of the clear cell type. Germline CDR1 and CDR2: SGDLS and YYNGEE. There are 15 residues in the CDR3. V shed 3 bases, J shed 5 bases, and the junction held 9 bases outside the gene matches.

The TCR was taken from a woman between 45 and 65 years old with renal cell carcinoma. This material consisted of blood, taken from a patient whose treatment included radiotherapy and nephrectomy. This chain joins TRBV9 and TRBJ2-7, with 9 nucleotides matching TRBD2. The DNA for the CDR3 is TGTGCCAGCAGCGGTTATAGCGGGGGCCTCGACGAGCAGTACTTC. This codes for CASSGYSGGLDEQYF. The full variable domain, rest sourced from reference TRBV9 and TRBJ2-7, is DSGVTQTPKHLITATGQRVTLRCSPRSGDLSVYWYQQSLDQGLQFLIQYYNGEERAKGNILERFSAQQFPDLHSELNLSSLELGDSALYFCASSGYSGGLDEQYFGPGTRLTVT.